Sequencing of this TCR beta chain was carried out in a study of blood T cell repertoires in COVID-19. The wider study: T cells, B-cell-depleted T cells, or PBMCs supplied cDNA or gDNA.

V gave up 5 bases and J gave up 0 bases, with 11 bases separating them. This CDR3 has 15 residues. Looked up from germline, CDR1 is LNHDA and CDR2 is SQIVND (reference sequence). Original data processing: Reference gene primer amplification yielded estimated nucleated cell counts. The method was immunoSEQ multiplex PCR; TCRdb's version includes in-frame clones alone and lacks a portion of them. V and J calls plus clone size are reproduced from that table; the DNA served to infer D and trimming. The sample has 60,000 or so clones, about 83% seen once. Material: peripheral blood. V is TRBV19 and J is TRBJ2-1; D may be TRBD2 (6 bases). The sequence came from a woman of 80 years or more with acute or convalescent COVID-19. The CDR3: CASSALASSYNEQFF. In nucleotides, the CDR3 is TGTGCCAGTAGTGCCCTAGCGAGCTCCTACAATGAGCAGTTCTTC.